This T cell receptor (beta chain) was recorded in a study of blood T cell repertoires in COVID-19. Across the whole study: COVID-19 samples from acute and convalescent phases originated in the United States, Italy and Spain. In each case, the material was cDNA or gDNA derived from T cells, B-cell-depleted T cells, or PBMCs.

Original processing methods: It was from reference gene primer amplification that nucleated cell counts were estimated. Some clones are missing from TCRdb's copy, which holds only in-frame ones; the method was immunoSEQ multiplex PCR. The DNA gave D and trimming, while V, J and clone size come from that table. The sample lists 150,000 to 200,000 clones; around 90% were seen once. CDR1 is MNHEY and CDR2 is SMNVEV in the germline V gene (reference sequence). Trimming cost V 0 bases and J 6 bases; bases outside gene matches: 5. This CDR3 is 14 amino acids long. This receptor was identified in a man between 40 and 49 years old with active or convalescent COVID-19. The chain links TRBV27 to TRBJ2-7; 7 nucleotides line up with TRBD2. Input material: peripheral blood. The DNA for the CDR3 is TGTGCCAGCAGTTTATCCGCGGGAGTTTCCGAGCAGTACTTC. Encoded protein: CASSLSAGVSEQYF.